Sequencing of this T cell receptor beta chain was carried out in a study of PD-L1 blockade in urothelial cancer (dated by TCRdb to about 2017). In terms of the full investigation: Every patient began therapy around 2014 and was given atezolizumab 1,200 mg intravenously every 3 weeks. About 90% of the roughly 29 patients were identified as males with urothelial cancer of bladder origin, and a prior smoking history was reported by 18 of 29 patients. An ECOG performance status of 0 or 1 was recorded for the patients, and 0 to 3 prior chemotherapy regimens had been received by the patients. Blood samples were analyzed 3 weeks after the start of treatment (second dose) and 6 weeks after the start of treatment. A median of about 140,000 T cells and tens of thousands of unique TCRs was obtained from blood samples, and a median clonality of 0.080 was observed. Somatic, immune and clinical correlates of response to PD-L1 blockade with atezolizumab in urothelial cancer were the focus of an exploratory multi-omic analysis. Pretreatment tumor samples, along with matched peripheral blood serially collected before and after atezolizumab treatment, were subjected to TCR sequencing. Progression-free survival longer than 6 months counted as durable clinical benefit, and TCR features were additionally tested against both progression-free and overall survival. In the same patients, whole exome sequencing and RNA sequencing of pretreatment tumors were performed in addition to TCR sequencing. About 10 patients reached durable clinical benefit, while fewer than 25 patients did not. Pretreatment blood TCR-seq was available for about 27 patients, at least one posttreatment blood collection was obtained for 25 or so patients, and tumor TCR-seq was available for 25 or so patients. On the study overall, not on this receptor specifically: Small sample size (n ≈ 28) and many exploratory analyses mean the results are intended to be hypothesis-generating. Improved progression-free and overall survival was found to be associated with pretreatment peripheral blood TCR clonality below the median. Patients with durable benefit showed greater expansion of tumor-associated TCR clones in peripheral blood 3 weeks after starting treatment (n ≈ 23, p = 0.022).

The cohort included roughly 29 patients with locally advanced or metastatic urothelial carcinoma who were treated at Memorial Sloan Kettering on a trial protocol. Peripheral blood mononuclear cells were collected from each patient pretreatment and during treatment, giving between 1 and 8 total time points per patient. The Qiagen DNeasy Blood extraction kit was used to purify genomic DNA from total PBMCs and from tumor samples. PBMCs were collected pretreatment and during treatment, and were isolated and stored as previously described. From a lookup of the germline V gene, CDR1 and CDR2 are MNHEY and SVGAGI. The CDR3 measures 14 amino acids from cysteine to phenylalanine. Kept here is only the CDR3 DNA, which spans 42 bases and is read in frame from base 1. V has 6 bases trimmed and J has 7 bases trimmed; junction bases matching no gene number 7. With regard to this clone: Its recognized antigen is unknown. The record has no base qualities; no much larger clone is one base away.

To estimate absolute template abundance from read counts, synthetic TCR analog templates were spiked into each PCR. Using the immunoSEQ assay, TCRbeta CDR3 regions were amplified from genomic DNA with bias-controlled V and J gene primers. Sequencing of rearranged TCRbeta segments was performed at approximately 20X coverage. The source study handled its data this way. Clustering was used to correct sequencing errors, and CDR3s were annotated against IMGT to assign V, D and J genes. Downstream analyses used only productive TCRbeta rearrangements, leaving out any out-of-frame or stop-codon sequences. Clonality was computed as one minus Shannon entropy normalized by the log of the number of unique productive sequences. Clones differing between time points or between blood and tumor were identified using Fisher's exact test with Benjamini-Hochberg correction, with an adjusted p below 0.01 applied as the threshold. Drawn from immuneACCESS, this table holds only the in-frame rearrangements with V and J called that TCRdb kept. Clones are partly lost; checked studies trace under half to an unresolved V gene and leave the rest unexplained. The V and J calls and clone size come from that table; D and trimming were worked out from the DNA. A total of some 100,000 clones appear in this sample, approximately 90% of them only once. The ten largest account for 0.7% to 0.95% of the sample.

Sequenced here: PBMCs, sampled around atezolizumab (anti-PD-L1) treatment. This TCR derives from a woman aged 80 or over with urothelial cancer. The sequence is built from TRBV6-5 and TRBJ2-7; TRBD2 aligns with 12 central bases. The DNA is TGTGCCAGCAGACTGACTAGCGGGAGTTGGGAGCAGTACTTC. It encodes CASRLTSGSWEQYF.